The 9 T cell receptor beta chains in this list originate from one sample, sequenced in a study of T cell repertoires in cytomegalovirus infection. TCRdb ran MiXCR on the reads and lists one entry per CDR3 protein. The table has tens of thousands of distinct CDR3 sequences, approximately 30% seen once. These TCRs are of unknown antigen specificity. The sequencing here drew on CD8+ T cells from cultured PBMCs, taken from culture after CMV antigen stimulation. The receptors were sampled from a human donor in good health (CMV status not recorded). Some clones in this sample may be carry-over from other donors' samples.

This clonotype turned up a few times. This sequence joins TRBV19 and TRBJ2-1, with TRBD1 matching 9 bases. The CDR3 is 15 amino acids. Germline-derived CDR1 and CDR2 are LNHDA and SQIVND (reference sequence). Unmatched junction bases numbered 10, after V lost 9 bases and J lost 4 bases. CDR3 DNA sequence: TGTGCCAGCAGCATTGACAGGGGGTTGTACAATGAGCAGTTCTTC. Translating it yields CASSIDRGLYNEQFF.

Ten or more counts support this clonotype. This chain joins TRBV7-2 and TRBJ1-2; no definite D call. The V end was cut by 5 bases, the J end by 5 bases, with 27 bases between. The CDR3 extends over 18 amino acids. CDR1 SGHTA and CDR2 FQGNSA come from the germline V gene. The CDR3 DNA reads TGTGCCAGCAGCATTAGTATCGGGGAGAGGGCAGATAATTATGGCTACACCTTC. Its translation is CASSISIGERADNYGYTF.

The chain employs TRBV7-4 and TRBJ1-2, with D perhaps matching TRBD1 (5 bases). V was shortened by 1 base and J by 3 bases, with 12 bases between the two germline ends. CDR1 SGHVT and CDR2 SQSDAQ come from the germline V gene. This CDR3 has 15 residues. CDR3 sequence reads: CASSLGGREDYGYTF. The CDR3 bases are TGTGCCAGCAGCTTAGGCGGCAGGGAGGACTATGGCTACACCTTC.

This clonotype was seen more than once but under ten times. V gene TRBV20-1 combines with J gene TRBJ2-3; D may be TRBD2 (6 bases). The germline gives CDR1 DFQATT, CDR2 SNEGSKA (reference sequence). V lost 6 bases and J lost 0, with 13 bases in between. There are 14 residues in the CDR3. CDR3 residues: CSAGDLISTDTQYF. The CDR3 coding sequence is TGCAGTGCGGGGGACTTGATAAGCACAGATACGCAGTATTTT.

The rearrangement uses TRBV20-1 and TRBJ1-2; TRBD1 matches at 8 bases. The germline gives CDR1 DFQATT, CDR2 SNEGSKA (reference sequence). There are 13 residues in the CDR3. Trimming took 6 bases from V and 4 from J; bases not matched to a gene: 7. CDR3 bases: TGCAGTGCGCGACAGGGGTACGGCTATGGCTACACCTTC. This sequence encodes CSARQGYGYGYTF.

The chain has TRBV27 and TRBJ2-1; D gene ambiguous. V lost 5 bases to trimming and J lost 9 bases, with 14 bases between them. CDR1 MNHEY and CDR2 SMNVEV come from the germline V gene (reference sequence). The CDR3 consists of 13 residues. The CDR3 region has the DNA TGTGCCAGCAGTCCAACCTCTTGGGGTGAGCAGTTCTTC. Its translation: CASSPTSWGEQFF.

The chain recombines TRBV11-2 with TRBJ1-1; the match to TRBD1 covers 9 bases. J lost 12 bases, V lost 4 bases, and 6 bases had no gene match. The CDR3 sequence is 12 residues long. Germline V gene data show CDR1 as SGHAT and CDR2 as FQNNGV. CDR3 sequence: CASSWTGEVTFF. The CDR3 nucleotides read TGTGCCAGCAGCTGGACAGGGGAGGTAACTTTCTTT.

The genes are TRBV3-1 and TRBJ2-4; 8 nucleotides line up with TRBD2. The CDR3 extends over 18 amino acids. CDR1 and CDR2 (germline): LGHDT, YNNKEL (reference sequence). J lost 2 bases, V lost 3 bases, and 12 bases had no gene match. The CDR3 nucleotides read TGTGCCAGCAGCCAGGATAGACTAGCGTTTAATCCCAAAAACATTCAGTACTTC. Encoded protein: CASSQDRLAFNPKNIQYF. Combining the CDR3 with reference TRBV3-1 and TRBJ2-4 gives the whole variable domain DTAVSQTPKYLVTQMGNDKSIKCEQNLGHDTMYWYKQDSKKFLKIMFSYNNKELIINETVPNRFSPKSPDKAHLNLHINSLELGDSAVYFCASSQDRLAFNPKNIQYFGAGTRLSVL.

This clonotype was observed a few times. This chain links TRBV4-3 with TRBJ2-3; D call uncertain. The germline V gene has CDR1 LGHNA and CDR2 YSLEER. V was shortened by 0 bases and J by 2 bases, with 9 bases between the two germline ends. This CDR3 spans 15 amino acids. The CDR3 DNA sequence: TGCGCCAGCAGCCAAGATCGCCAGCCCACAGATACGCAGTATTTT. It translates to CASSQDRQPTDTQYF.